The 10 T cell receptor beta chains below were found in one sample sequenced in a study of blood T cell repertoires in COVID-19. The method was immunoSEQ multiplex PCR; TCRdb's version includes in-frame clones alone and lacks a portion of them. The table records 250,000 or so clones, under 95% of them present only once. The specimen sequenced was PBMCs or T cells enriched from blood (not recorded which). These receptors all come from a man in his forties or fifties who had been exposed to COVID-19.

The CDR3 here is CASIGDRDNSPLHF. CDR3 DNA sequence: TGTGCCAGCATTGGGGACAGGGATAATTCACCCCTCCACTTT. The chain employs TRBV28 and TRBJ1-6; TRBD1 agrees at 9 bases. CDR1 and CDR2 (germline): MDHEN, SYDVKM. The J segment lost 5 bases and the V segment lost 7 bases, leaving 3 bases of the junction unmatched. The CDR3 length is 14 residues.

This CDR3 is CASSQVAGRTQETQYF. In DNA form, the CDR3 reads TGCGCCAGCAGCCAAGTTGCAGGGCGCACTCAAGAGACCCAGTACTTC. This chain connects TRBV4-1 to TRBJ2-5, with TRBD1 as a possible D gene (5 bases). The CDR3 is made up of 16 amino acids. Germline loops: CDR1 MGHRA, CDR2 YSYEKL. V shed 1 base and J shed 2 bases, with 14 bases lying between them.

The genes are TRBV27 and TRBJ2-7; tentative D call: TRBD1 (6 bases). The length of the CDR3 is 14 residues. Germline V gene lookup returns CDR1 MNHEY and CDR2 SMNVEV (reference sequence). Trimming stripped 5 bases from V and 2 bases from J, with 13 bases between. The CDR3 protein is CASSGRGIAYEQYF. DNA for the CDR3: TGTGCCAGCAGTGGCAGGGGTATAGCCTACGAGCAGTACTTC.

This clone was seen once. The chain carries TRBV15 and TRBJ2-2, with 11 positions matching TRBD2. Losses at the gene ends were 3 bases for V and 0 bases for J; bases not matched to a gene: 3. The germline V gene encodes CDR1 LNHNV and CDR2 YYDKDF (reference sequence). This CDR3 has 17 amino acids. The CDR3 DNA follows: TGTGCCACCAGCAGTTTACTAGCGGGAGCGAACACCGGGGAGCTGTTTTTT. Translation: CATSSLLAGANTGELFF.

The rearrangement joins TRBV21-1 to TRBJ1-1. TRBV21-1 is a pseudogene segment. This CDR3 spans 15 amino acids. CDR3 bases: TGTGCCAGCAGCAAAGGGGGAGGGCCGAACACTGAAGCTTTCTTT. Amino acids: CASSKGGGPNTEAFF.

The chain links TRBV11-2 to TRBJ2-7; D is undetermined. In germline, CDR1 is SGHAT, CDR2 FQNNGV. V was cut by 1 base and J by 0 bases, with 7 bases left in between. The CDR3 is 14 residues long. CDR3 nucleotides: TGTGCCAGCAGCTTAGCCCGGAGCTCCTACGAGCAGTACTTC. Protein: CASSLARSSYEQYF.

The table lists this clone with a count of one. The CDR3 reads CASLGQGETQYF. The CDR3 DNA reads as TGTGCCAGTTTGGGACAGGGAGAGACCCAGTACTTC. V gene TRBV12-3 or TRBV12-4 combines with J gene TRBJ2-5; 9 bases align to TRBD1. This CDR3 is built from 12 residues. The V segment lost 9 bases and the J segment 4 bases; nucleotides outside the gene matches: 3.

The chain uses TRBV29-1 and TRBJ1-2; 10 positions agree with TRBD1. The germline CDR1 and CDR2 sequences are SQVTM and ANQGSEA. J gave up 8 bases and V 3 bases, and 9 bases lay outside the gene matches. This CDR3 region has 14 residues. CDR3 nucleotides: TGCAGCGTTGACCGGGACAGGGGATCGGGCGGCTACACCTTC. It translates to CSVDRDRGSGGYTF.

CDR3 loop: CASSLSRGPDTQYF. For the CDR3, the DNA is TGTGCCAGCAGTTTATCCAGGGGCCCAGATACGCAGTATTTT. The chain is built from TRBV27 and TRBJ2-3, with D perhaps TRBD1 (6 bases). V shed 0 bases and J shed 4 bases, with 8 bases lying between them. CDR3 size: 14 residues. Germline-derived CDR1 and CDR2 are MNHEY and SMNVEV (reference sequence).

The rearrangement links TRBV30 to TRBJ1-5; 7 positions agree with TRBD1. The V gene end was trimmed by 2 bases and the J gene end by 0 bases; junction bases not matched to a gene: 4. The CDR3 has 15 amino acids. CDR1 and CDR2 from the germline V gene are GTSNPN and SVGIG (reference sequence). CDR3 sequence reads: CAWSTGAGSNQPQHF. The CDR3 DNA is TGTGCCTGGAGTACAGGGGCTGGTAGCAATCAGCCCCAGCATTTT.